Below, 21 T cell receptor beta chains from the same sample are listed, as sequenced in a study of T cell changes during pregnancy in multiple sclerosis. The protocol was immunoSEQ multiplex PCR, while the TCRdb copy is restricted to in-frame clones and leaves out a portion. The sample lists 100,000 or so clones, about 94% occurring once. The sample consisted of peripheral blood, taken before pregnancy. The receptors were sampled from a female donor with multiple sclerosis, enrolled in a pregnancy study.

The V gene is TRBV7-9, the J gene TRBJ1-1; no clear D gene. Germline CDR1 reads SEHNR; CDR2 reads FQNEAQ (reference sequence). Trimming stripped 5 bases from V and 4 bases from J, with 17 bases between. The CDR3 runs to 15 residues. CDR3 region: CASSPRSPGITEAFF. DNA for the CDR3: TGTGCCAGCAGCCCTCGGTCACCCGGGATCACTGAAGCTTTCTTT.

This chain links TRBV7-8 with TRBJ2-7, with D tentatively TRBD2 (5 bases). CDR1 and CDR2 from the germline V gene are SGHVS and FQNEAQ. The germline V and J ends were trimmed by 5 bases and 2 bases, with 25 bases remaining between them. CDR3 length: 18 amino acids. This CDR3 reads CASSLLSGPSPPPYEQYF. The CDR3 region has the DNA TGTGCCAGCAGCCTCCTAAGCGGACCCAGCCCCCCACCCTACGAGCAGTACTTC.

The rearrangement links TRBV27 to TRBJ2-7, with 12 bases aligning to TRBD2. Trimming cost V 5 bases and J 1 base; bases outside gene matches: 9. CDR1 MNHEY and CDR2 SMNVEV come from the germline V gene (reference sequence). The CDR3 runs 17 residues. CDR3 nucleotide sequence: TGTGCCAGCAGTCCCCTCCGGACTAGCGGGGTTTCCTACGAGCAGTACTTC. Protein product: CASSPLRTSGVSYEQYF.

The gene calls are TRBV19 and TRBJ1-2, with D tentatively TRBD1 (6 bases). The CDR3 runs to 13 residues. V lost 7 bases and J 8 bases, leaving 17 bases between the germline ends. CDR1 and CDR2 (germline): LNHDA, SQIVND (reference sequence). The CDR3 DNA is TGTGCCAGTATGGCACAGGGTATGGGGGGCTACACCTTC. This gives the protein CASMAQGMGGYTF.

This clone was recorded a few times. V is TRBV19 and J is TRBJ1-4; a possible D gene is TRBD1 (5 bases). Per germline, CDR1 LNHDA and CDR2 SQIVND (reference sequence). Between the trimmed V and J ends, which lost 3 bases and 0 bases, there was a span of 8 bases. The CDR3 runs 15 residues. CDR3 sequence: CASSISTATNEKLFF. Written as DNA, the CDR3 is TGTGCCAGTAGTATCTCGACAGCAACTAATGAAAAACTGTTTTTT.

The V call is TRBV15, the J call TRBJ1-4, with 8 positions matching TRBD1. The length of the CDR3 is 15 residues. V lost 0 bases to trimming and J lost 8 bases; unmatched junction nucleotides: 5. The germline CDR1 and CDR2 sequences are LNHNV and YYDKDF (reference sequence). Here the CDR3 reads CATSRDRGLREKLFF. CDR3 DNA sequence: TGTGCCACCAGCAGAGACAGGGGGCTCCGAGAAAAACTGTTTTTT.

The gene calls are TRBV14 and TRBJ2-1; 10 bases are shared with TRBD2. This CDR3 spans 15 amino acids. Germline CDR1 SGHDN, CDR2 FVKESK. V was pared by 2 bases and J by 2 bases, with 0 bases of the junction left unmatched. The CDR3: CASSQLAGAYNEQFF. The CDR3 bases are TGTGCCAGCAGCCAACTAGCGGGGGCCTACAATGAGCAGTTCTTC.

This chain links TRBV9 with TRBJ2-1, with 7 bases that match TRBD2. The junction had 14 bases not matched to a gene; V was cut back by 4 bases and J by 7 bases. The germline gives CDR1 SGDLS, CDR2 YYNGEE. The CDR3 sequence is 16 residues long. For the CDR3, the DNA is TGTGCCAGCAGCCCCAGGACGGGCCGGGGAGGGAATGAGCAGTTCTTC. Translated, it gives CASSPRTGRGGNEQFF. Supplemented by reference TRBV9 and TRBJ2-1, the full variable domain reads DSGVTQTPKHLITATGQRVTLRCSPRSGDLSVYWYQQSLDQGLQFLIQYYNGEERAKGNILERFSAQQFPDLHSELNLSSLELGDSALYFCASSPRTGRGGNEQFFGPGTRLTVL.

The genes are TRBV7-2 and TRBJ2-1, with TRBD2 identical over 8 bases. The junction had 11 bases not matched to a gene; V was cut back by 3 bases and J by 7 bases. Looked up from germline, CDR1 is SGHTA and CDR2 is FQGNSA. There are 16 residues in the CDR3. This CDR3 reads CASSFRLALGGNEQFF. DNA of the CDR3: TGTGCCAGCAGCTTCCGACTAGCGCTCGGGGGGAATGAGCAGTTCTTC.

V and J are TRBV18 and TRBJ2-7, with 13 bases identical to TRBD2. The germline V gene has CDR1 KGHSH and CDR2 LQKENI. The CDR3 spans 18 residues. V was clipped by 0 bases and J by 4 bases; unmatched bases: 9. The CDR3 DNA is TGTGCCAGCTCACCACCAGGACTAGCGGGAGAGCTGCCTTACGAGCAGTACTTC. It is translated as CASSPPGLAGELPYEQYF.

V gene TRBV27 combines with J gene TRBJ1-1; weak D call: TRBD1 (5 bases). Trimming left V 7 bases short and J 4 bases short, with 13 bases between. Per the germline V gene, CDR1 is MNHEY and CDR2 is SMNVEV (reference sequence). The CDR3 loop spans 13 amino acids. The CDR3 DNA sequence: TGTGCCAGCACCTTTCTGGGGGGCACTGAAGCTTTCTTT. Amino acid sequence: CASTFLGGTEAFF.

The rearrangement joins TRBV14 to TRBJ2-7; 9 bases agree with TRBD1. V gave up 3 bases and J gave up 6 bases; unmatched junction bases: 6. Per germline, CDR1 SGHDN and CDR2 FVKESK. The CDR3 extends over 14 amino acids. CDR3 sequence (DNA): TGTGCCAGCAGCCATTGGGACAGGGCGTTCGAGCAGTACTTC. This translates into CASSHWDRAFEQYF.

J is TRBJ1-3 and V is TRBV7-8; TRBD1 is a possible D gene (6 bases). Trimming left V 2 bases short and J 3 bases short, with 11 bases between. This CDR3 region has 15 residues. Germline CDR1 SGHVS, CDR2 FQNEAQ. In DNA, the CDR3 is TGTGCCAGCAGCTTACAGACAGGAGGTGGAAACACCATATATTTT. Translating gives CASSLQTGGGNTIYF.

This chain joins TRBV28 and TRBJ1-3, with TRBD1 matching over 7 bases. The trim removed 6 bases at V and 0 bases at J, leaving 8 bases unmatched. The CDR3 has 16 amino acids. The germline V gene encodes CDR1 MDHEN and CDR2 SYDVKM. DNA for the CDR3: TGTGCCAGCAGGAGAACAGGGGCCCGCTCTGGAAACACCATATATTTT. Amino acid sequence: CASRRTGARSGNTIYF.

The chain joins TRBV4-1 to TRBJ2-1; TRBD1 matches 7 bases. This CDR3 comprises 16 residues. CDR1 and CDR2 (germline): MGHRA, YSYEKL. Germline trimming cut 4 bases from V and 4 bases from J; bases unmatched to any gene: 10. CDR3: CASSPIGDRVYNEQFF. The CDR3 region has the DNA TGCGCCAGCAGCCCCATAGGAGACAGGGTATACAATGAGCAGTTCTTC.

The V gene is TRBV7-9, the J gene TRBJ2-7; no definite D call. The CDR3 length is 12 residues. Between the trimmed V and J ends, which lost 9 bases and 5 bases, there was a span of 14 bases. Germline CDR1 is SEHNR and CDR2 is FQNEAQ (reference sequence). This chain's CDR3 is CASRALHDEQYF. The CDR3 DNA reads TGTGCCAGTCGCGCGCTCCACGACGAGCAGTACTTC.

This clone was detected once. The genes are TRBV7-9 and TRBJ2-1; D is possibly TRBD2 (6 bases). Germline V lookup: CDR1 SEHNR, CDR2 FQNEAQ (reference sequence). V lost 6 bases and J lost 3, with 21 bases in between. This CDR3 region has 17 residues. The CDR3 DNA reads TGTGCCAGCAGTTACGGGGGAATCGGTTTAAACTACAATGAGCAGTTCTTC. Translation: CASSYGGIGLNYNEQFF. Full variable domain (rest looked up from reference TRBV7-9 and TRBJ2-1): DTGVSQNPRHKITKRGQNVTFRCDPISEHNRLYWYRQTLGQGPEFLTYFQNEAQLEKSRLLSDRFSAERPKGSFSTLEIQRTEQGDSAMYLCASSYGGIGLNYNEQFFGPGTRLTVL.

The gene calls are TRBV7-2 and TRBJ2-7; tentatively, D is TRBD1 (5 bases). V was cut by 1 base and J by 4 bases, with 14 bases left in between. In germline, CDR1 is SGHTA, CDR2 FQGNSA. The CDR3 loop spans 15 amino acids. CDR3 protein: CASSLESRVEYEQYF. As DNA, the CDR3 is TGTGCCAGCAGCTTAGAATCCAGGGTCGAGTACGAGCAGTACTTC. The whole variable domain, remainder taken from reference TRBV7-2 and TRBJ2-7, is GAGVSQSPSNKVTEKGKDVELRCDPISGHTALYWYRQSLGQGLEFLIYFQGNSAPDKSGLPSDRFSAERTGGSVSTLTIQRTQQEDSAVYLCASSLESRVEYEQYFGPGTRLTVT.

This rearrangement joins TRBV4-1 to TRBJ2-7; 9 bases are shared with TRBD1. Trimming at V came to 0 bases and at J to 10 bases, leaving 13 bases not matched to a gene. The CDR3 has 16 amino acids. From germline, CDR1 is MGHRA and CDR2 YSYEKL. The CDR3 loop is CASSQEPLLTTGGQYF. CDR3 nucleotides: TGCGCCAGCAGCCAAGAACCCCTTCTAACCACAGGGGGCCAGTACTTC.

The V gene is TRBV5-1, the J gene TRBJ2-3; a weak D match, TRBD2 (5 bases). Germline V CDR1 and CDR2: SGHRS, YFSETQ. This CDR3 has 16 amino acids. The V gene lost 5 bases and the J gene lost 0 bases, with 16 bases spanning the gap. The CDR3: CASSYGLASSTDTQYF. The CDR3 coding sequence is TGCGCCAGCAGTTATGGACTGGCCTCTAGCACAGATACGCAGTATTTT.

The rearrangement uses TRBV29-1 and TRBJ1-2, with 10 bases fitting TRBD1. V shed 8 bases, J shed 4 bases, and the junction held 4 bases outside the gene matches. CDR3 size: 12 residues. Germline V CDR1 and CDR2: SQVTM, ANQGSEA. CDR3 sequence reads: CSTWTGGYGYTF. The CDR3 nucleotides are TGCAGCACTTGGACAGGGGGCTATGGCTACACCTTC.